What follows are 2 T cell receptor beta chains derived from one specimen sequenced in a study of beta chain features in type 1 diabetes. Investigators reverse transcribed all isolated RNA, so they sequenced expressed TCRB transcripts. The repertoire was sequenced with immunoSEQ multiplex PCR; TCRdb's copy has only in-frame clones and lacks some. The data show approximately 380,000 clones, less than 15% seen once. The sample comprised naive CD4+ T cells from blood. These receptors were collected from a young woman in good health.

The chain couples TRBV7-8 to TRBJ1-3, with TRBD1 as a possible D gene (6 bases). The CDR3 is made up of 15 amino acids. The V end was cut by 6 bases, the J end by 0 bases, with 12 bases between. Per germline, CDR1 SGHVS and CDR2 FQNEAQ. The CDR3 here is CASSPDRLSGNTIYF. CDR3 bases: TGTGCCAGCAGTCCAGACAGGCTCTCTGGAAACACCATATATTTT.

The V call is TRBV27, the J call TRBJ1-4; D is possibly TRBD1 (6 bases). Germline assignment: CDR1 MNHEY and CDR2 SMNVEV (reference sequence). The CDR3 is 15 amino acids. V was cut by 6 bases and J by 4 bases, with 15 bases left in between. CDR3 in DNA: TGTGCCAGCAGCCAAGGACAGACCTTTAATGAAAAACTGTTTTTT. Amino acid sequence: CASSQGQTFNEKLFF.